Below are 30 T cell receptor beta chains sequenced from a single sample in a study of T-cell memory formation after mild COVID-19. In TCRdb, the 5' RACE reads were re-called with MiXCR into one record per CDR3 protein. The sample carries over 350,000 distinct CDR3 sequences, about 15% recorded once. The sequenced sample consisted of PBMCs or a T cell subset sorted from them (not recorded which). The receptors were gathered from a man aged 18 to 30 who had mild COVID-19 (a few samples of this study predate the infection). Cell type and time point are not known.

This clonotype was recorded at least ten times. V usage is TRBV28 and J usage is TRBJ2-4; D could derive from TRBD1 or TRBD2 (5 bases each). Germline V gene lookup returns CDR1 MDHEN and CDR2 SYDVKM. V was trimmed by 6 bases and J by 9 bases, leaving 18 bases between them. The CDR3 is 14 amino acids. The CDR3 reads CASSETQGRGIQYF. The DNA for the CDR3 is TGTGCCAGCAGCGAAACGCAGGGACGTGGCATTCAGTACTTC.

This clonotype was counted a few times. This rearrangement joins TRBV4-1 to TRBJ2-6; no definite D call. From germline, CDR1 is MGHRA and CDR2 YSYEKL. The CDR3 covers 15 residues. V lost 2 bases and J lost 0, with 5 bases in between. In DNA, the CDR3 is TGCGCCAGCAGCCAACCCCCCTCTGGGGCCAACGTCCTGACTTTC. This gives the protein CASSQPPSGANVLTF.

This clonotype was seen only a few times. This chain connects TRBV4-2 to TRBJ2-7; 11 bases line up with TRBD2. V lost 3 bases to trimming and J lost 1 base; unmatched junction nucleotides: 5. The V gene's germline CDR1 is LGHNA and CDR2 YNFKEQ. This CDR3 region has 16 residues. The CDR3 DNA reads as TGTGCCAGCAGCCAGGAACTAGCGGGGGCATCCTACGAGCAGTACTTC. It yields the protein CASSQELAGASYEQYF.

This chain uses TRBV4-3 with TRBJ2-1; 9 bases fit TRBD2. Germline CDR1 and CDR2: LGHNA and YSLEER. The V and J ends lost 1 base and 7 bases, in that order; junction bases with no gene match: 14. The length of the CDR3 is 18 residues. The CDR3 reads CASSQASGATIGGNEQFF. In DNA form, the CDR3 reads TGCGCCAGCAGCCAAGCTAGCGGGGCCACAATAGGGGGGAATGAGCAGTTCTTC.

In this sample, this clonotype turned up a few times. The CDR3 region is CASSWDGTGAEQYV. CDR3 bases: TGTGCCAGCAGCTGGGACGGAACAGGGGCCGAGCAGTACGTC. The rearrangement uses TRBV5-6 and TRBJ2-7; 7 nucleotides agree with TRBD1. Losses at the gene ends were 3 bases for V and 6 bases for J; bases not matched to a gene: 9. The CDR3 has 14 residues. The germline V gene has CDR1 SGHDT and CDR2 YYEEEE.

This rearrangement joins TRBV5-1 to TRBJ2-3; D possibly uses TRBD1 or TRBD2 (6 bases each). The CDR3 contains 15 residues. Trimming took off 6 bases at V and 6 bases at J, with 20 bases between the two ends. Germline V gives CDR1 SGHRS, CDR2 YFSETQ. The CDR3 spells CASKLGGTQGDTQYF. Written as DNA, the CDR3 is TGCGCCAGCAAGCTTGGCGGGACCCAGGGGGATACGCAGTATTTT.

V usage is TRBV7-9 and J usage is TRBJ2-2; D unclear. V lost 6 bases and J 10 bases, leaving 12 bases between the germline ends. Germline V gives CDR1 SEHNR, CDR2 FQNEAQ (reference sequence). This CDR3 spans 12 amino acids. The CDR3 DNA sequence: TGTGCCAGCAGGCCCGGGTCCAAGGAGCTGTTTTTT. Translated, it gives CASRPGSKELFF.

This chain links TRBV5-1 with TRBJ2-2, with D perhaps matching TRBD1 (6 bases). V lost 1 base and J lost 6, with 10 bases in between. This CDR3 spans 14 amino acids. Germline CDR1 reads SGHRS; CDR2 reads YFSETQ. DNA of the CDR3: TGCGCCAGCAGCTTGTCCAGGGGCCCCGGGGAGCTGTTTTTT. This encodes CASSLSRGPGELFF.

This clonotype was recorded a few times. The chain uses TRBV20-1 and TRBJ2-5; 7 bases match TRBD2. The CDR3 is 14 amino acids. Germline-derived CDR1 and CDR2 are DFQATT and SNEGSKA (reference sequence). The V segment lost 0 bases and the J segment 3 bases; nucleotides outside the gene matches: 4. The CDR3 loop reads CSARDLAAEETQYF. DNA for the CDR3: TGCAGTGCTAGAGACCTAGCGGCCGAAGAGACCCAGTACTTC.

CDR3 DNA: TGTGCCAGCAGCAAGACCACAGAGACCCAGTACTTC. Its translation: CASSKTTETQYF. The chain joins TRBV7-8 to TRBJ2-5, with no clear D. Germline V gene lookup returns CDR1 SGHVS and CDR2 FQNEAQ. The CDR3 loop spans 12 amino acids. Trimming pared 5 bases from V and 4 bases from J, leaving 8 bases between.

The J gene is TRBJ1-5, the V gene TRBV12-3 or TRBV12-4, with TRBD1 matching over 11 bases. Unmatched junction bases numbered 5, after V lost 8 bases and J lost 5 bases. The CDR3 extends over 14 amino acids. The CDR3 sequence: CASGRDRGDQPQHF. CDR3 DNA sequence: TGTGCCAGCGGTCGGGACAGGGGGGATCAGCCCCAGCATTTT.

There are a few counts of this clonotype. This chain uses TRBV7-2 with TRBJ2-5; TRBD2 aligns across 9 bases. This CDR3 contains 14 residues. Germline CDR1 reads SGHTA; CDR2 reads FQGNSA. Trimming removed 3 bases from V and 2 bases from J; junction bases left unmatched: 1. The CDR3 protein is CASSFLAGQETQYF. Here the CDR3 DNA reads TGTGCCAGCAGCTTTCTAGCGGGGCAAGAGACCCAGTACTTC.

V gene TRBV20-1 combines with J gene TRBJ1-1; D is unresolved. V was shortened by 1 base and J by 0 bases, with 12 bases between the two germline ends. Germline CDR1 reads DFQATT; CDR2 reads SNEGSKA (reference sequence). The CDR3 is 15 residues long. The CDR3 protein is CSARAHLGLNTEAFF. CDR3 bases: TGCAGTGCTAGAGCCCATTTAGGGCTGAACACTGAAGCTTTCTTT.

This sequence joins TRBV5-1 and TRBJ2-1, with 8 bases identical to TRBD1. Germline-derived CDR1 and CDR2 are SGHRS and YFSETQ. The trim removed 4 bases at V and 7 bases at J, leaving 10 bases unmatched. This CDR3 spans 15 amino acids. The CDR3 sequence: CASSAPDRVWNEQFF. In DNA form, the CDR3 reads TGCGCCAGCAGCGCTCCGGACAGGGTTTGGAATGAGCAGTTCTTC.

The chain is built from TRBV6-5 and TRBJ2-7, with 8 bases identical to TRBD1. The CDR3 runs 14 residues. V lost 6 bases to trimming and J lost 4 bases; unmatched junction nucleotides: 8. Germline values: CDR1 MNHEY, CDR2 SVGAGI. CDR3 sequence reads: CASRRQGYEYEQYF. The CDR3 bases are TGTGCCAGCAGGAGACAGGGGTACGAGTACGAGCAGTACTTC.

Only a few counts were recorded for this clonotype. The CDR3 reads CASSLDPRTPSPLHF. The CDR3 DNA follows: TGTGCCAGCAGTCTTGACCCGCGGACCCCTTCACCCCTCCACTTT. This chain uses TRBV2 with TRBJ1-6, with unresolved D. The CDR3 loop spans 15 amino acids. Between the trimmed V and J ends, which lost 5 bases and 9 bases, there was a span of 17 bases. CDR1 and CDR2 (germline): SNHLY, FYNNEI. Variable domain in full (rest from reference TRBV2 and TRBJ1-6): EPEVTQTPSHQVTQMGQEVILRCVPISNHLYFYWYRQILGQKVEFLVSFYNNEISEKSEIFDDQFSVERPDGSNFTLKIRSTKLEDSAMYFCASSLDPRTPSPLHFGNGTRLTVT.

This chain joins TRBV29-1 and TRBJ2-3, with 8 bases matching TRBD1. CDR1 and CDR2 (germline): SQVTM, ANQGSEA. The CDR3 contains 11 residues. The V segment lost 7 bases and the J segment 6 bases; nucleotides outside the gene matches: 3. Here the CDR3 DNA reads TGCAGCGGGACAGGGATTGATACGCAGTATTTT. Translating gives CSGTGIDTQYF.

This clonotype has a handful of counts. The CDR3 spells CASSPTAGSYNEQFF. In DNA, the CDR3 is TGTGCCAGCAGCCCGACAGCGGGGAGCTACAATGAGCAGTTCTTC. The V and J genes are TRBV11-2 and TRBJ2-1; TRBD2 agrees at 7 bases. The germline CDR1 and CDR2 sequences are SGHAT and FQNNGV. CDR3 size: 15 residues. V shed 5 bases, J shed 3 bases, and the junction held 7 bases outside the gene matches.

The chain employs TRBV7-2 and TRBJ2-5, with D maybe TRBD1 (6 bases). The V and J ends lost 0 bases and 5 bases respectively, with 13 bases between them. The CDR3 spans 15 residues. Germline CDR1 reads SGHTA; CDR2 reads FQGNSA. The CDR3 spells CASSLAGTQGETQYF. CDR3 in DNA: TGTGCCAGCAGCTTAGCGGGGACCCAGGGGGAGACCCAGTACTTC.

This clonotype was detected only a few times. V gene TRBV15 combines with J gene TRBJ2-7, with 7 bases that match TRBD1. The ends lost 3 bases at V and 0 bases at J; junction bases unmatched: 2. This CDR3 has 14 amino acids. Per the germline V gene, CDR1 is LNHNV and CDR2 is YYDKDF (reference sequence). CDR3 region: CATSRDRSSYEQYF. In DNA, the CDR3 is TGTGCCACCAGCAGGGACAGGAGCTCCTACGAGCAGTACTTC. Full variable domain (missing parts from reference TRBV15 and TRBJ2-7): DAMVIQNPRYQVTQFGKPVTLSCSQTLNHNVMYWYQQKSSQAPKLLFHYYDKDFNNEADTPDNFQSRRPNTSFCFLDIRSPGLGDTAMYLCATSRDRSSYEQYFGPGTRLTVT.

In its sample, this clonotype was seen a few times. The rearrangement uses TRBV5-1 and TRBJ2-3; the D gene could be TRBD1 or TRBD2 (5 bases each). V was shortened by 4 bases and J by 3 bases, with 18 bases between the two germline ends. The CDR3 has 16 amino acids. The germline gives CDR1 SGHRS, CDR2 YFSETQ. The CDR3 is CASSIPGTLKTDTQYF. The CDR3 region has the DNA TGCGCCAGCAGCATCCCCGGGACCCTAAAGACAGATACGCAGTATTTT. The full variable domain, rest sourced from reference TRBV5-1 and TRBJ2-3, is KAGVTQTPRYLIKTRGQQVTLSCSPISGHRSVSWYQQTPGQGLQFLFEYFSETQRNKGNFPGRFSGRQFSNSRSEMNVSTLELGDSALYLCASSIPGTLKTDTQYFGPGTRLTVL.

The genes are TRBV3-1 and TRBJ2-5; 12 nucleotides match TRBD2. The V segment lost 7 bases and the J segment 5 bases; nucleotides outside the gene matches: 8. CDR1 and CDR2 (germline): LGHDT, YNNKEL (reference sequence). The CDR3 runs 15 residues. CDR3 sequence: CASNLAGGPVETQYF. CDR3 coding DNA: TGTGCCAGCAACCTAGCGGGGGGGCCCGTTGAGACCCAGTACTTC.

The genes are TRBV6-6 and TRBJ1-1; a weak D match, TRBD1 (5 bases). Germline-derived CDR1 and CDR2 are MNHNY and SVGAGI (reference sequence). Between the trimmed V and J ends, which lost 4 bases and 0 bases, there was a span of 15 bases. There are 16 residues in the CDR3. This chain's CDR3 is CASSFMAGSMNTEAFF. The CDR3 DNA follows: TGTGCCAGCAGTTTCATGGCAGGGAGCATGAACACTGAAGCTTTCTTT.

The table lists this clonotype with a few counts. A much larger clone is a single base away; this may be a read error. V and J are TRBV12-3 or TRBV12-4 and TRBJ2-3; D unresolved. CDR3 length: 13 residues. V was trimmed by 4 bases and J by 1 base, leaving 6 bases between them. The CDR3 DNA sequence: TGTGCCAGCAGTTACCAGGGCACAGATACGCAGTATTTT. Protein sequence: CASSYQGTDTQYF.

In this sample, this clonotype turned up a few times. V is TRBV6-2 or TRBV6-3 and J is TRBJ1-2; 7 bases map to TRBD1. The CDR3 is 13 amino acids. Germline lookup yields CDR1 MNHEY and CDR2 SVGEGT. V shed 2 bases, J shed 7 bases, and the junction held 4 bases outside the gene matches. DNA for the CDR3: TGTGCCAGCAGTTACGAGACAGGGTTTGGCTACACCTTC. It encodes CASSYETGFGYTF.

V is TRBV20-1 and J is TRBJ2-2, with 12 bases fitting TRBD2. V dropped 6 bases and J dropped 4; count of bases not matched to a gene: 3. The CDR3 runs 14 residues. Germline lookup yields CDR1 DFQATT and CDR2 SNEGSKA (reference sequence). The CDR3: CSAVTSGGTGELFF. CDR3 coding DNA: TGCAGTGCCGTGACTAGCGGGGGCACCGGGGAGCTGTTTTTT.

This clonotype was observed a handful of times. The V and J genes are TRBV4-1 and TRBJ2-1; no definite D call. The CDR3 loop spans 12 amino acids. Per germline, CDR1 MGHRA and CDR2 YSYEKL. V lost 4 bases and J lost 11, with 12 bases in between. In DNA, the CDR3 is TGCGCCAGCAGCCCCCGGGCGGACCAGCAGTTCTTC. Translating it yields CASSPRADQQFF.

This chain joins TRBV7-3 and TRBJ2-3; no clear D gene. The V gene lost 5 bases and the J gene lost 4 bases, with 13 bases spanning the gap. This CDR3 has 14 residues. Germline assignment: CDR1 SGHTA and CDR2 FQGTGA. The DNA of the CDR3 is TGTGCCAGCAGCGACGAGTTGGGTGCAGATACGCAGTATTTT. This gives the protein CASSDELGADTQYF.

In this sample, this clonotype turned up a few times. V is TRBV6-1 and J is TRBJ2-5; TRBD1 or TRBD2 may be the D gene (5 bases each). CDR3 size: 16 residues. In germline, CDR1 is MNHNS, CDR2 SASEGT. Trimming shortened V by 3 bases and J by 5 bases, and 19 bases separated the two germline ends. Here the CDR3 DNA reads TGTGCCAGCAGTGAGCTCGGACGGGGCTGGCTGGAGACCCAGTACTTC. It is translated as CASSELGRGWLETQYF.

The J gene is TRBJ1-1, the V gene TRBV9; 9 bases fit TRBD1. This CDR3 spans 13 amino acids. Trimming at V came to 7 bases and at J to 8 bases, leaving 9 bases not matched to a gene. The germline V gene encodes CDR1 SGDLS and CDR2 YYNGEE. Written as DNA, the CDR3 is TGTGCCAGCGGCCGACAGGGGGGCGGGGAAGCTTTCTTT. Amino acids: CASGRQGGGEAFF.